Listed below are T cell receptor beta chains from one sample, sequenced in a study of T cells expressing NK-cell markers. TCRdb re-called the 5' RACE reads, yielding one record per CDR3 amino acid sequence without DNA. The listing contains 400,000 to 550,000 distinct CDR3 sequences. Sequenced: blood T cells: a sorted CD56 or NKG2C T cell subset, CD4+ or CD8+ T cells, or bulk PBMC T cells (not recorded which). The receptors shown here come from a woman between 18 and 69 years old in good health. Each CDR3 is given with its conserved first and last residue.

V gene	J gene	CDR3 protein
TRBV6-2/TRBV6-3	TRBJ1-1	CASSEGGQGRTEAFF
TRBV12-3/TRBV12-4	TRBJ1-5	CASKAGTANNQPQHF
TRBV12-3/TRBV12-4	TRBJ1-1	CASRKRGEAFF
TRBV7-2	TRBJ1-1	CASSHGQARAFF
TRBV29-1	TRBJ2-7	CSGQGTSYEQYF
TRBV5-4	TRBJ1-1	CASNRGPMNTEAFF
TRBV7-6	TRBJ1-2	CASSLGPPTNYGYTF
TRBV29-1	TRBJ2-1	CSVSDPPRQFF
TRBV20-1	TRBJ2-3	CSAIGQTSTDTQYF
TRBV7-2	TRBJ1-5	CASSRDRTEQPQHF
TRBV15	TRBJ2-2	CATSPSWRDRIGELFF
TRBV6-6	TRBJ1-2	CASSYSIGYTF
TRBV12-3/TRBV12-4	TRBJ1-1	CASSTGTGLRNTEAFF
TRBV9	TRBJ1-2	CASSVDGNYGYTF
TRBV3-1	TRBJ1-3	CASSHGPDLSGNTIYF
TRBV5-8	TRBJ2-3	CASSHGSYTQYF
TRBV5-1	TRBJ2-5	CASSLALTSGGAQETQYF
TRBV29-1	TRBJ2-7	CSVMSLDEQYF
TRBV12-3/TRBV12-4	TRBJ1-5	CASNAGGAHQPQHF
TRBV9	TRBJ2-1	CASSVERRHLGEQFF
TRBV2	TRBJ2-1	CASSPAGRLYNEQFF
TRBV15	TRBJ2-7	CATSESRYSGKVEQYF
TRBV7-8	TRBJ2-2	CASSWGGTGELFF
TRBV12-3/TRBV12-4	TRBJ2-7	CASSDRGISSYEQYF
TRBV11-2	TRBJ2-5	CASSLMRGGETQYF
TRBV20-1	TRBJ1-5	CSAWDRDNQPQHF
TRBV5-6	TRBJ2-7	CASFGTSHEQYF
TRBV2	TRBJ1-1	CASSTTGMTEAFF
TRBV4-3	TRBJ1-2	CASSQDSPTYGYTF
TRBV20-1	TRBJ2-5	CSARASGTQKETQYF
TRBV11-2	TRBJ1-2	CASSTLLTNYGYTF
TRBV19	TRBJ2-1	CAGGGWNEQFF
TRBV7-7	TRBJ2-3	CASSLQGGDTQYF
TRBV28	TRBJ1-6	CASSLLWGSDSPLHF
TRBV7-2	TRBJ2-1	CASSLNDLLDDEQFF
TRBV12-3/TRBV12-4	TRBJ1-5	CASSLGGTQPQHF